The 10 T cell receptor beta chains reported below all come from one sample, sequenced in a study of PD-1 blockade in classical Hodgkin lymphoma. Documented time point: cycle 4 day 1 (C4D1), after 5 to 7 weeks of nivolumab. In every patient, relapse followed autologous stem cell transplantation, while exposure to brentuximab vedotin differed. The table came from immunoSEQ multiplex PCR; TCRdb's copy has only in-frame clones and leaves some out. The table includes approximately 110,000 clones, approximately 89% detected once. This specimen was peripheral blood mononuclear cells (PBMCs), taken before the fourth cycle of nivolumab. These receptors were taken from a human donor with classical Hodgkin lymphoma.

The V gene is TRBV6-5, the J gene TRBJ1-1; D may be TRBD1 (6 bases). The CDR3 length is 15 residues. Trimming cost V 3 bases and J 4 bases, with 15 bases left between them. Germline loops: CDR1 MNHEY, CDR2 SVGAGI. This chain's CDR3 is CASSYVDSSTTEAFF. The CDR3 nucleotides read TGTGCCAGCAGTTATGTGGACAGTTCCACCACTGAAGCTTTCTTT.

V usage is TRBV7-2 and J usage is TRBJ1-2; TRBD1 matches 12 bases. CDR3 length: 14 residues. V gave up 0 bases and J gave up 8 bases; unmatched junction bases: 1. The germline gives CDR1 SGHTA, CDR2 FQGNSA. This CDR3 reads CASSLAGQGAGYTF. As DNA, the CDR3 is TGTGCCAGCAGCTTAGCGGGACAGGGGGCAGGCTACACCTTC.

The J gene is TRBJ1-2, the V gene TRBV28, with TRBD1 matching over 9 bases. The junction had 4 bases not matched to a gene; V was cut back by 6 bases and J by 8 bases. The CDR3 is 12 amino acids. Germline V gene lookup returns CDR1 MDHEN and CDR2 SYDVKM. The CDR3 nucleotides read TGTGCCAGCAGGCTAACAGGGGGCGGCTACACCTTC. Translated, it gives CASRLTGGGYTF.

This clone appeared once. The V and J genes are TRBV6-1 and TRBJ1-1; no clear D gene. Per germline, CDR1 MNHNS and CDR2 SASEGT. The V and J ends lost 8 bases and 1 base respectively, with 11 bases between them. The length of the CDR3 is 13 residues. This chain's CDR3 is CASGAEANTEAFF. The CDR3 DNA reads as TGTGCCAGCGGAGCTGAGGCGAACACTGAAGCTTTCTTT.

This clone is a singleton in its sample. This chain links TRBV7-2 with TRBJ2-7, with D possibly TRBD1 on 5 matching bases. CDR3 length: 14 residues. Per germline, CDR1 SGHTA and CDR2 FQGNSA. V was trimmed by 5 bases and J by 2 bases, leaving 13 bases between them. CDR3 nucleotide sequence: TGTGCCAGCAGCCCGGCAGGGATCCCCTACGAGCAGTACTTC. Residues: CASSPAGIPYEQYF. Complete variable domain (other parts from reference TRBV7-2 and TRBJ2-7): GAGVSQSPSNKVTEKGKDVELRCDPISGHTALYWYRQSLGQGLEFLIYFQGNSAPDKSGLPSDRFSAERTGGSVSTLTIQRTQQEDSAVYLCASSPAGIPYEQYFGPGTRLTVT.

This chain uses TRBV15 with TRBJ2-2; D uncertain. The CDR3 spans 16 residues. Germline V gene data show CDR1 as LNHNV and CDR2 as YYDKDF (reference sequence). The V end was cut by 0 bases, the J end by 4 bases, with 12 bases between. CDR3 sequence (DNA): TGTGCCACCAGCAGAGATCGGCTAGGTGGCACCGGGGAGCTGTTTTTT. It encodes CATSRDRLGGTGELFF.

The genes are TRBV2 and TRBJ2-7, with 14 nucleotides matching TRBD2. The CDR3 is 15 amino acids. V lost 6 bases, J lost 6 bases, and 7 bases stayed unmatched. The germline CDR1 and CDR2 sequences are SNHLY and FYNNEI. The CDR3 bases are TGTGCCAGCAGGGACGGGACTAGCGGGAGTCGCGAGCAGTACTTC. Amino acids: CASRDGTSGSREQYF.

This clone has a handful of counts. This chain links TRBV10-3 with TRBJ1-1; D unclear. CDR3 size: 14 residues. Germline V gene lookup returns CDR1 ENHRY and CDR2 SYGVKD. Trimming left V 3 bases short and J 2 bases short, with 10 bases between. Written as DNA, the CDR3 is TGTGCCATCAGTGAAGGCCAAACAAACACTGAAGCTTTCTTT. This gives the protein CAISEGQTNTEAFF.

This chain connects TRBV19 to TRBJ2-7; 8 bases are shared with TRBD1. Germline V gene lookup returns CDR1 LNHDA and CDR2 SQIVND (reference sequence). CDR3 length: 16 residues. After removal of 4 bases from V and 0 bases from J, the junction contained 8 bases not matched to a gene. CDR3: CASSTRQGPSSYEQYF. CDR3 in DNA: TGTGCCAGTAGTACCAGACAGGGGCCCTCCTCCTACGAGCAGTACTTC.

The V call is TRBV7-2, the J call TRBJ2-1, with 9 bases fitting TRBD2. The CDR3 consists of 14 residues. Germline lookup yields CDR1 SGHTA and CDR2 FQGNSA. V gave up 4 bases and J gave up 8 bases; unmatched junction bases: 6. CDR3 sequence: CASSSGLARDEQFF. CDR3 nucleotides: TGTGCCAGCAGCTCCGGACTAGCGCGCGATGAGCAGTTCTTC.